The present TCR beta chain was sequenced within a study of metastatic and nonmetastatic thyroid tumors. Before thyroid surgery, none of the patients had received any treatment. With MiXCR, TCRdb reprocessed the PCR reads. This sample has just over 20,000 clones, with 35% to 40% found just once. Per germline, CDR1 SGHVS and CDR2 FQNEAQ. The CDR3 loop spans 14 amino acids. The V segment lost 8 bases and the J segment 1 base; nucleotides outside the gene matches: 6. Material: tumor tissue. The receptor was derived from a female donor with papillary thyroid cancer or a benign thyroid nodule (not recorded which). Some clones in this sample may be carry-over from other donors' samples. The chain uses TRBV7-8 and TRBJ2-7; 9 bases are a match to TRBD1. The chain's CDR3 is CASSGGTGSYEQYF. CDR3 DNA: TGTGCCAGCTCCGGAGGGACAGGGTCCTACGAGCAGTACTTC.